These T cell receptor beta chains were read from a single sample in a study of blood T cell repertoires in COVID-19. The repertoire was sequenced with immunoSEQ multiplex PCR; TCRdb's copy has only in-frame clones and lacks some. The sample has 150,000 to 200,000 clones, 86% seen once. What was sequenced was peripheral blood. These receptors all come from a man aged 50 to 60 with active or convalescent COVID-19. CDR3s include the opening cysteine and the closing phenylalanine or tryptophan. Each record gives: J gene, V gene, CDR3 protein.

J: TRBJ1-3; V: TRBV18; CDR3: CASSPPHHSGNTIYF
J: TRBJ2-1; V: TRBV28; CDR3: CASSLAGTGYNEQFF
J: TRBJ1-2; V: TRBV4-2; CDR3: CASSQDIGQKSNYGYTF
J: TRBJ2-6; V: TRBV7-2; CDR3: CASRFAGGGAGGANVLTF
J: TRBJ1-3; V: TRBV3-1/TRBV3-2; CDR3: CASSQAGTGSQSGNTIYF
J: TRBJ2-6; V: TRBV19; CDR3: CASMAGSSGANVLTF
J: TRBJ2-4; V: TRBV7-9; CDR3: CASSLGQGNLNIQYF
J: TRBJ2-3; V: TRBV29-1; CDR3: CSVADRFSTDTQYF
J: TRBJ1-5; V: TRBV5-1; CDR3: CASSPRGESNQPQHF
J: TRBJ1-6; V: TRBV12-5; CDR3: CASGLSSQSPLHF
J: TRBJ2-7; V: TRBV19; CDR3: CASMPVAGLSYEQYF
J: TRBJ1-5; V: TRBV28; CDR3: CASSLRDSVIHF
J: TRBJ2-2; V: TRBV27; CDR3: CASSFSSGTGELFF
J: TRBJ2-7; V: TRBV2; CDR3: CASSEAPRPRGTSPRQYF
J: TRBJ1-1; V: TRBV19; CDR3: CASSMTGGNTEAFF
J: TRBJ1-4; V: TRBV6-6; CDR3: CASSYSSRSNEKLFF
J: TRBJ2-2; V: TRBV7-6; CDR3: CASSLSPTGTNTGELFF
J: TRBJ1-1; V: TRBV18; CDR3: CASSYRATEAFF
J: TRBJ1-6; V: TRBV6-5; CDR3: CASGPPGQGASPLHF
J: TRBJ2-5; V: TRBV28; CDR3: CASRPGTGGRETQYF
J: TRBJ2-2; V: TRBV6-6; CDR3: CASSRGLAGGTGELFF
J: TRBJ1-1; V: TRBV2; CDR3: CASSDLIAPGDTEAFF
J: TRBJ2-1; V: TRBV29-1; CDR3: CSDVDSLFNPFF
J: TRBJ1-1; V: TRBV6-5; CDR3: CASSSGGAEAFF
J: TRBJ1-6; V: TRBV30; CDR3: CAWRDRAHYNSPLHF
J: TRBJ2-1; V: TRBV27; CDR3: CASSLTGGRGLNEQFF
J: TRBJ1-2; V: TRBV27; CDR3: CASRDPGAGGYTF
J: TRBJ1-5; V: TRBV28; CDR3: CASSEEDNQPQHF
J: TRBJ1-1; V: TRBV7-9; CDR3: CASSLGGTGGFTEAFF
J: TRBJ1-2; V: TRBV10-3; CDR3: CAISETGALDGYTF
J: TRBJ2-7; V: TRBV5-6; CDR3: CASSFLLSGDVDEQYF
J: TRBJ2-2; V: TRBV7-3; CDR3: CASSIFPAGEANTGELFF
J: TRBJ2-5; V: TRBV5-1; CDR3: CASSPRLDQETQYF
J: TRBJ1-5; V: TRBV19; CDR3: CASSWGSQPQHF
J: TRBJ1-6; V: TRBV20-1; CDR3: CSASGGSYNSPLHF
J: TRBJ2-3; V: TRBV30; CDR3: CAWSWEVTDTQYF
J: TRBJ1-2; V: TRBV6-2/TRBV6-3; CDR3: CASSYISLSGATTNYGYTF
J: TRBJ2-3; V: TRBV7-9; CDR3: CASSPGQQTDTQYF
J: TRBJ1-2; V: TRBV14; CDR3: CASPSIAGTYGYTF
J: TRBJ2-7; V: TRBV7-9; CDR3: CASSLLLVQGRHEQYF
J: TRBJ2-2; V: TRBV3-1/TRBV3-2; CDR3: CASSQGTTRGGAWTGELFF
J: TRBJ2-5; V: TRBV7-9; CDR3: CASSWDRAFGTQYF
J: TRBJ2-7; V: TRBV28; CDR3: CASSLIQAGYSYEQYF
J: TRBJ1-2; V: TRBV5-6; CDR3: CASSGRGQGGGYTF
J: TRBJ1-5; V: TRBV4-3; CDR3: CASSQDLAGVQPQHF
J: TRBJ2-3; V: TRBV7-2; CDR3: CASSTKGHDTDTQYF